This T cell receptor (beta chain) is drawn from a study of shared clonotypes between healthy human individuals. Study-level findings and limits: Collection of samples was limited to blood; tissue repertoires likely differ.

Assay execution took place at the deep level. Clones were read by immunoSEQ multiplex PCR, and TCRdb kept only the in-frame ones, dropping some. The table has more than 400,000 clones, around four fifths seen once; the top ten hold approximately 12%. The CDR3 is made up of 13 amino acids. Germline V gene lookup returns CDR1 SQVTM and CDR2 ANQGSEA. V dropped 4 bases and J dropped 8 bases, with 12 bases sitting between them. Adult donors, all healthy and HIV-negative, had no recent acute infections or vaccinations. Only Caucasian adults living in Nashville, Tennessee made up the donor group. Comment on this clone: Its antigen is undetermined.

The receptor's source is a woman aged 40 to 50 in good health. Some clones in this sample may be carry-over from other donors' samples. This chain links TRBV29-1 with TRBJ1-6, with D possibly matching TRBD1 (5 bases). The sequenced material came from PBMCs. The CDR3 DNA is TGCAGCGTTGGTGCAGGGAGTGATTCACCCCTCCACTTT. Translation gives CSVGAGSDSPLHF. Variable domain in full (rest from reference TRBV29-1 and TRBJ1-6): SAVISQKPSRDICQRGTSLTIQCQVDSQVTMMFWYRQQPGQSLTLIATANQGSEATYESGFVIDKFPISRPNLTFSTLTVSNMSPEDSSIYLCSVGAGSDSPLHFGNGTRLTVT.